Presented here are 7 T cell receptor beta chains from one specimen sequenced in a study of lymphopenia after photon versus proton radiotherapy. Some clones are missing from TCRdb's copy, which holds only in-frame ones; the method was immunoSEQ multiplex PCR. The repertoire consists of roughly 30,000 clones, with almost 90% occurring once and the leading ten covering 5.5% to 7.5%. The sample consisted of peripheral blood, taken from a patient treated with photon-based radiotherapy. Receptors were obtained from a woman in her fifties or sixties with pancreatic cancer.

This clone was counted once. The chain recombines TRBV21-1 with TRBJ2-5. TRBV21-1 is shown as a pseudogene. CDR3 length equals 15 residues. For the CDR3, the DNA is TGTGCCAGCAGCCTAAAGGGCCAGACCCAAGAGACCCAGTACTTC. Protein sequence: CASSLKGQTQETQYF.

This rearrangement joins TRBV30 to TRBJ1-5, with D tentatively TRBD1 (6 bases). Trimming took off 2 bases at V and 3 bases at J, with 11 bases between the two ends. This CDR3 is built from 14 residues. Germline loops: CDR1 GTSNPN, CDR2 SVGIG (reference sequence). CDR3 region: CAWSRTELNQPQHF. CDR3 DNA sequence: TGTGCCTGGAGTAGGACAGAGCTCAATCAGCCCCAGCATTTT. Variable domain in full (rest from reference TRBV30 and TRBJ1-5): SQTIHQWPATLVQPVGSPLSLECTVEGTSNPNLYWYRQAAGRGLQLLFYSVGIGQISSEVPQNLSASRPQDRQFILSSKKLLLSDSGFYLCAWSRTELNQPQHFGDGTRLSIL.

In its sample, this clone was seen once. The rearrangement uses TRBV29-1 and TRBJ2-6; D remains ambiguous. V dropped 5 bases and J dropped 4 bases, with 18 bases sitting between them. The CDR3 contains 16 residues. Germline loops: CDR1 SQVTM, CDR2 ANQGSEA. The CDR3 region is CSVTHTHRDGANVLTF. The DNA for the CDR3 is TGCAGCGTTACCCACACGCATCGTGACGGGGCCAACGTCCTGACTTTC.

This clone was detected only once. The chain employs TRBV29-1 and TRBJ1-1; D is perhaps TRBD1 (6 bases). Trimming shortened V by 7 bases and J by 4 bases, and 13 bases separated the two germline ends. The CDR3 length is 12 residues. CDR1 and CDR2 from the germline V gene are SQVTM and ANQGSEA. In DNA, the CDR3 is TGCAGCGGTGGACAGCGGGGCACTGAAGCTTTCTTT. This gives the protein CSGGQRGTEAFF.

This clone appeared once. This chain's CDR3 is CASSPSGRALQYNEQFF. For the CDR3, the DNA is TGTGCCAGCAGCCCTAGCGGGAGGGCTCTCCAATACAATGAGCAGTTCTTC. The genes are TRBV5-6 and TRBJ2-1, with 12 bases matching TRBD2. The V segment lost 4 bases and the J segment 4 bases; nucleotides outside the gene matches: 9. CDR1 and CDR2 from the germline V gene are SGHDT and YYEEEE. The length of the CDR3 is 17 residues.

The rearrangement links TRBV10-3 to TRBJ1-3, with TRBD1 as a possible D gene (5 bases). The germline CDR1 and CDR2 sequences are ENHRY and SYGVKD. The ends were cut back, 4 bases at V and 0 bases at J, with 16 bases in the middle. This CDR3 spans 17 amino acids. This chain's CDR3 is CAISGGDGRRSGNTIYF. The CDR3 DNA sequence: TGTGCCATCAGTGGGGGGGATGGGCGCCGCTCTGGAAACACCATATATTTT.

This clone was recorded a few times. The chain employs TRBV30 and TRBJ2-2; D is ambiguous. CDR3 size: 12 residues. Trimming took off 0 bases at V and 7 bases at J, with 6 bases between the two ends. Germline V gene data show CDR1 as GTSNPN and CDR2 as SVGIG (reference sequence). The CDR3 protein is CAWSVPHGELFF. In DNA form, the CDR3 reads TGTGCCTGGAGTGTACCCCACGGGGAGCTGTTTTTT.